This T cell receptor (beta chain) was captured by sequencing in a study of blood T cell repertoires in COVID-19. As processed by the authors: Nucleated cell counts were estimated from reference gene primer amplification. The assay was immunoSEQ multiplex PCR, and TCRdb's table has in-frame clones only and misses some. Clone size and the V and J calls come from that table; the DNA yielded D and trimming. The sample holds 150,000 or so clones; around 83% are singletons and the top ten take about an eighth. Germline values: CDR1 SGHAT, CDR2 FQNNGV. The length of the CDR3 is 15 residues. Trimming removed 1 base at V and 0 bases at J, with 9 bases between.

The sequenced material came from peripheral blood. The V and J genes are TRBV11-2 and TRBJ1-1; D possibly corresponds to TRBD1 (5 bases). The receptor comes from a woman aged 55-70 years with COVID-19, enrolled during active disease. The CDR3 reads CASSLGVGLNTEAFF. CDR3 bases: TGTGCCAGCAGCTTAGGTGTGGGGCTGAACACTGAAGCTTTCTTT.